The 12 T cell receptor beta chains below were found in one sample sequenced in a study of post-analysis software for immune sequencing data. Study observations and caveats: Compared with controls, patients had more of 4 to 6 TRBV segments, including TRBV5-6, TRBV5-1 and TRBV20-1.

Their target antigens are unknown. The TCR beta cDNA libraries carried unique molecular identifiers. One entry per CDR3 protein, called by TCRdb with MiXCR from the PCR reads. The data show fewer than 550,000 distinct CDR3 sequences, with under 40% seen just once and roughly 6% held by the top ten. The sample comprised blood. The receptors originated from a girl aged 2 to 17 with multiple sclerosis.

As regards this clonotype: It may be a read error: a sequence one base away is much more abundant. The rearrangement joins TRBV10-1 to TRBJ2-3, with 9 bases that match TRBD1. CDR3 length: 14 amino acids. The germline V gene encodes CDR1 WNHNN and CDR2 SYGVQD (reference sequence). Unmatched junction bases numbered 5, after V lost 4 bases and J lost 6 bases. In DNA, the CDR3 is TGCGCCAGCAGTGGGGACAGGGTCACCGATACGCAGTATTTT. Translated: CASSGDRVTDTQYF.

CDR3 loop: CASRRRGGTGELFF. CDR3 coding DNA: TGTGCCAGCAGGCGCCGTGGGGGGACCGGGGAGCTGTTTTTT. The chain couples TRBV6-5 to TRBJ2-2; possibly TRBD2 for D (6 bases). Trimming removed 6 bases at V and 5 bases at J, with 13 bases between. This CDR3 has 14 residues. The germline CDR1 and CDR2 sequences are MNHEY and SVGAGI.

The J gene is TRBJ2-7, the V gene TRBV5-1, with D perhaps matching TRBD1 or TRBD2 (6 bases each). The CDR3 has 15 residues. V lost 5 bases and J 7 bases, leaving 22 bases between the germline ends. Germline lookup yields CDR1 SGHRS and CDR2 YFSETQ. This CDR3 is CASRAMGGDYNEQYF. CDR3 nucleotides: TGCGCCAGCAGGGCCATGGGGGGCGACTACAATGAGCAGTACTTC.

This clonotype was seen more than once but under ten times. The chain uses TRBV7-9 and TRBJ1-1; TRBD1 agrees at 11 bases. The CDR3 contains 13 residues. CDR1 and CDR2 from the germline V gene are SEHNR and FQNEAQ (reference sequence). V was pared by 4 bases and J by 11 bases, with 6 bases of the junction left unmatched. The CDR3 reads CASSSLDRGHAFF. CDR3 nucleotides: TGTGCCAGCAGCTCGTTGGACAGGGGGCACGCTTTCTTT.

Only a few counts were recorded for this clonotype. V is TRBV12-3 or TRBV12-4 and J is TRBJ2-1; D gene ambiguous. This CDR3 has 17 residues. The V end lost 5 bases, the J end lost 8 bases, and 25 bases lay between the germline ends. CDR3 sequence (DNA): TGTGCCAGCAGTCGCACTAACACCGGGTCGAGGAAGTATGAGCAGTTCTTC. It specifies CASSRTNTGSRKYEQFF.

This clonotype was seen more than once but under ten times. The V and J genes are TRBV20-1 and TRBJ1-4; D may be TRBD1 (5 bases). Germline V gene lookup returns CDR1 DFQATT and CDR2 SNEGSKA (reference sequence). The CDR3 totals 12 residues. The ends were cut back, 5 bases at V and 8 bases at J, with 12 bases in the middle. The CDR3 reads CSAFDRGEKLFF. The DNA for the CDR3 is TGCAGTGCTTTCGACCGGGGGGAAAAACTGTTTTTT.

V is TRBV5-1 and J is TRBJ2-1; possibly TRBD1 for D (5 bases). The CDR3 runs 15 residues. The germline gives CDR1 SGHRS, CDR2 YFSETQ. V was shortened by 3 bases and J by 5 bases, with 15 bases between the two germline ends. The CDR3 region has the DNA TGCGCCAGCAGCTACAGGCAGGGCCGGAACAATGAGCAGTTCTTC. The encoded protein is CASSYRQGRNNEQFF. Drawing the rest from reference TRBV5-1 and TRBJ2-1, the complete variable domain is KAGVTQTPRYLIKTRGQQVTLSCSPISGHRSVSWYQQTPGQGLQFLFEYFSETQRNKGNFPGRFSGRQFSNSRSEMNVSTLELGDSALYLCASSYRQGRNNEQFFGPGTRLTVL.

This chain links TRBV4-1 with TRBJ1-4, with D unresolved. The CDR3 totals 18 residues. The V gene lost 2 bases and the J gene lost 5 bases, with 21 bases spanning the gap. CDR1 and CDR2 from the germline V gene are MGHRA and YSYEKL. The CDR3 region is CASSQKGKEKGLNEKLFF. CDR3 in DNA: TGCGCCAGCAGCCAAAAAGGGAAGGAGAAAGGGTTGAATGAAAAACTGTTTTTT.

CDR3 residues: CASSLSDGNTGELFF. The CDR3 DNA reads as TGTGCCAGCAGTTTAAGTGACGGTAACACCGGGGAGCTGTTTTTT. V is TRBV12-3 or TRBV12-4 and J is TRBJ2-2; no reliable D call. The V end was cut by 2 bases, the J end by 2 bases, with 9 bases between. The CDR3 contains 15 residues.

The chain links TRBV3-1 to TRBJ2-1; 7 bases line up with TRBD2. From germline, CDR1 is LGHDT and CDR2 YNNKEL (reference sequence). The CDR3 has 18 residues. Trimming removed 2 bases from V and 3 bases from J; junction bases left unmatched: 13. CDR3 residues: CASSQNPGMSGDYNEQFF. CDR3 DNA: TGTGCCAGCAGCCAAAATCCGGGTATGAGCGGGGACTACAATGAGCAGTTCTTC.

The chain combines TRBV28 with TRBJ2-1, with 12 positions matching TRBD2. This CDR3 spans 18 amino acids. Trimming took 3 bases from V and 4 from J; bases not matched to a gene: 10. Germline CDR1 reads MDHEN; CDR2 reads SYDVKM. CDR3: CASSFQITLAGGYNEQFF. The CDR3, as DNA: TGTGCCAGCAGTTTCCAAATAACACTAGCGGGGGGTTACAATGAGCAGTTCTTC.

The chain is built from TRBV7-8 and TRBJ2-7; the D is unclear. V was trimmed by 2 bases and J by 4 bases, leaving 18 bases between them. This CDR3 has 16 residues. Germline V gene data show CDR1 as SGHVS and CDR2 as FQNEAQ. The CDR3 DNA reads TGTGCCAGCAGCTTACGATTTCTTGGGGATAGGTACGAGCAGTACTTC. It translates to CASSLRFLGDRYEQYF.